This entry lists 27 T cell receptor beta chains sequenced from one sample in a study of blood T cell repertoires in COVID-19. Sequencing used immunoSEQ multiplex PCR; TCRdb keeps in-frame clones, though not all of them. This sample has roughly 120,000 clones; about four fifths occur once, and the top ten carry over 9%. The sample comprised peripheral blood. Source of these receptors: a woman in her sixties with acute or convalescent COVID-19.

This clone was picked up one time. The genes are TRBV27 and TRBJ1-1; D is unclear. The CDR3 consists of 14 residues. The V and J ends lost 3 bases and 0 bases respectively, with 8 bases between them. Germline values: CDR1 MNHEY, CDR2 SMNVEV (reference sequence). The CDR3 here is CASSFSQVNTEAFF. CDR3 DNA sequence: TGTGCCAGCAGTTTCAGTCAGGTGAACACTGAAGCTTTCTTT.

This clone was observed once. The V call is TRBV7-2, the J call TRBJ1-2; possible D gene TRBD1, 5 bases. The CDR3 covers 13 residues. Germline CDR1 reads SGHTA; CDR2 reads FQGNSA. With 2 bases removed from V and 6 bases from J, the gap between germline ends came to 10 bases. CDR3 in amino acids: CASSLPGFDGYTF. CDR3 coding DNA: TGTGCCAGCAGCTTACCAGGGTTTGATGGCTACACCTTC.

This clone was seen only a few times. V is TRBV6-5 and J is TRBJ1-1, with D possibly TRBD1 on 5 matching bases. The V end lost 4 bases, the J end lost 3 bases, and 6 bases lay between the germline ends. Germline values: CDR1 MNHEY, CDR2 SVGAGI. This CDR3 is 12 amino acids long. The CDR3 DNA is TGTGCCAGCAGTTGGGGGGACACTGAAGCTTTCTTT. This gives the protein CASSWGDTEAFF.

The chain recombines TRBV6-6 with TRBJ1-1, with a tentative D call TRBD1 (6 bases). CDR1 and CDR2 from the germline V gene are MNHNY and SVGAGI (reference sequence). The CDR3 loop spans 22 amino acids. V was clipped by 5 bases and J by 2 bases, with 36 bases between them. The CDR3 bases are TGTGCCAGCAGTCTCCCACCCCAGAGGGAAGGTCAATTTAGGGACATAAACACTGAAGCTTTCTTT. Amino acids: CASSLPPQREGQFRDINTEAFF.

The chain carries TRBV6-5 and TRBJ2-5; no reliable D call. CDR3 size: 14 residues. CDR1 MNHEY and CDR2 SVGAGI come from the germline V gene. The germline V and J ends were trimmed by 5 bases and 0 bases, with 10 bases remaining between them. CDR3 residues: CASSLPGNQETQYF. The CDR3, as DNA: TGTGCCAGCAGTCTACCAGGAAACCAAGAGACCCAGTACTTC.

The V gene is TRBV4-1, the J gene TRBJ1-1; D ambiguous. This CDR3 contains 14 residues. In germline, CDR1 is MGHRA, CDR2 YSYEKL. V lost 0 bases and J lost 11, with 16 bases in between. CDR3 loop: CASSQDLVKPGAFF. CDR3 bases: TGCGCCAGCAGCCAAGATCTCGTCAAGCCGGGGGCTTTCTTT.

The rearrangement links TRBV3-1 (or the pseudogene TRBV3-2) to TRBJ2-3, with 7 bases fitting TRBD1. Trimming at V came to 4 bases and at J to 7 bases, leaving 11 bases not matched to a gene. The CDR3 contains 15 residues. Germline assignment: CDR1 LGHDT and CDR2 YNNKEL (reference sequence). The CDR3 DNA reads TGTGCCAGCAGCCTGGACAGGAGCCCGATCTATACGCAGTATTTT. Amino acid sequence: CASSLDRSPIYTQYF.

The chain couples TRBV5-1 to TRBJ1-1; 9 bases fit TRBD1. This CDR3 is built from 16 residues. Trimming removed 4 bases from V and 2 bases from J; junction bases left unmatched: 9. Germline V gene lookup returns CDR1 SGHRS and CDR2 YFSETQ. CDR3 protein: CASSHGTGYVNTEAFF. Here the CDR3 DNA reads TGCGCCAGCAGCCACGGGACAGGGTACGTCAACACTGAAGCTTTCTTT.

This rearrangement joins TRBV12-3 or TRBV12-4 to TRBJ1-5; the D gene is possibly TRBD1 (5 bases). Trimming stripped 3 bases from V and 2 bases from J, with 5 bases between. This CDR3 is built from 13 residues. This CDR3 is CASSLTGNQPQHF. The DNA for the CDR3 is TGTGCCAGCAGTTTGACAGGCAATCAGCCCCAGCATTTT.

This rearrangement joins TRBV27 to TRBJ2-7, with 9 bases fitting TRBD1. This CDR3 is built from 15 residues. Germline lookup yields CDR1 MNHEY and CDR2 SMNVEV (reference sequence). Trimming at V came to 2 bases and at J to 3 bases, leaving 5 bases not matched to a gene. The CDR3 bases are TGTGCCAGCAGTTTAGTGACAGGGGGACTCTACGAGCAGTACTTC. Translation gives CASSLVTGGLYEQYF.

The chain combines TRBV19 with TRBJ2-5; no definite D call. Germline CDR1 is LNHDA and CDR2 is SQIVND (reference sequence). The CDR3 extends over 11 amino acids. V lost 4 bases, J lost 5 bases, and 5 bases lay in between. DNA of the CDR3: TGTGCCAGTAGTAGTCGGGAGACCCAGTACTTC. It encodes CASSSRETQYF.

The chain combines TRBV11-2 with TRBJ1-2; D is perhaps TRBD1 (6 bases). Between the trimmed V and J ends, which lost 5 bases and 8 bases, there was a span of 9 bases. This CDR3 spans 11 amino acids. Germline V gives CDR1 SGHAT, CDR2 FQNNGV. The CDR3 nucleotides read TGTGCCAGCAGCCCAGGGGCGGGCTACACCTTC. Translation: CASSPGAGYTF.

The CDR3 sequence is CASSRLGTGGGNNEQFF. DNA of the CDR3: TGTGCCAGCAGTCGATTGGGGACAGGGGGAGGAAACAATGAGCAGTTCTTC. The J gene is TRBJ2-1, the V gene TRBV6-6, with 11 positions matching TRBD1. The trim removed 5 bases at V and 5 bases at J, leaving 11 bases unmatched. Germline CDR1 MNHNY, CDR2 SVGAGI (reference sequence). The CDR3 is 17 residues long.

Here the CDR3 reads CASSFRLAGGLEQFF. In nucleotides, the CDR3 is TGTGCCAGCAGTTTTAGACTAGCGGGGGGGCTGGAGCAGTTCTTC. This chain uses TRBV27 with TRBJ2-1, with 14 bases that match TRBD2. The CDR3 has 15 residues. V was pared by 3 bases and J by 10 bases, with 5 bases of the junction left unmatched. The germline CDR1 and CDR2 sequences are MNHEY and SMNVEV (reference sequence).

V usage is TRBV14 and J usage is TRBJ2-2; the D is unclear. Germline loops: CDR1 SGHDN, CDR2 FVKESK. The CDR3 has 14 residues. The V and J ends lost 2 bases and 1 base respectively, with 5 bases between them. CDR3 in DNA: TGTGCCAGCAGCCAACAGGAGAACACCGGGGAGCTGTTTTTT. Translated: CASSQQENTGELFF.

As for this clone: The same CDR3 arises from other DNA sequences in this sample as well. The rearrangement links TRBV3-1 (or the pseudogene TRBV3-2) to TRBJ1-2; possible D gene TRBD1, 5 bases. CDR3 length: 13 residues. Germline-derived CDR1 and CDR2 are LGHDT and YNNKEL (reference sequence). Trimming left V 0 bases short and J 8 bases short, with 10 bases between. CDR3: CASSQEDRRGYTF. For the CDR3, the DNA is TGTGCCAGCAGCCAAGAAGACAGAAGGGGCTACACCTTC.

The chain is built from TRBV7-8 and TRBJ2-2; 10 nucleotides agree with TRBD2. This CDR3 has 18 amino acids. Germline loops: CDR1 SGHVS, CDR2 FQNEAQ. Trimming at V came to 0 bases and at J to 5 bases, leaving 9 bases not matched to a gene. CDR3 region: CASSLALQAGGATGELFF. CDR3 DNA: TGTGCCAGCAGCTTAGCGCTCCAAGCGGGGGGGGCAACCGGGGAGCTGTTTTTT.

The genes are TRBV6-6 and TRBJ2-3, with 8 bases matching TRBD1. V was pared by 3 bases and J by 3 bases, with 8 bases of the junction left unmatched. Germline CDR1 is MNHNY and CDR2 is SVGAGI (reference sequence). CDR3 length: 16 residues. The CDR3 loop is CASSYSGTGGTDTQYF. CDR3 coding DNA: TGTGCCAGCAGTTATTCCGGGACAGGAGGGACAGATACGCAGTATTTT.

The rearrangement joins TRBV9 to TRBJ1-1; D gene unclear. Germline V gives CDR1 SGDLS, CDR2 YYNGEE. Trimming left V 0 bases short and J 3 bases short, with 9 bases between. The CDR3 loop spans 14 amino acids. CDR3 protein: CASSVGRRDTEAFF. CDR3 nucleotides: TGTGCCAGCAGCGTAGGGAGGAGGGACACTGAAGCTTTCTTT.

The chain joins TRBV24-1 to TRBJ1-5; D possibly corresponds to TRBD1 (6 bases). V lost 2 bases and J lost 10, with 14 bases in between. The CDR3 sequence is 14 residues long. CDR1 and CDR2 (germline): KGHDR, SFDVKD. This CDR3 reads CATSDYREGHPQHF. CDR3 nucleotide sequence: TGTGCCACCAGTGATTACAGGGAGGGACACCCCCAGCATTTT.

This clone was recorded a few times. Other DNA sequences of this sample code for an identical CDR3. The CDR3 nucleotides are TGTGCCAGCAGCCCCTCCGGGGTTAGCACAGATACGCAGTATTTT. This codes for CASSPSGVSTDTQYF. This chain links TRBV7-9 with TRBJ2-3; weak D call: TRBD2 (5 bases). V was cut by 5 bases and J by 0 bases, with 12 bases left in between. This CDR3 comprises 15 residues. In germline, CDR1 is SEHNR, CDR2 FQNEAQ (reference sequence). The full variable domain, completed using reference TRBV7-9 and TRBJ2-3, is DTGVSQNPRHKITKRGQNVTFRCDPISEHNRLYWYRQTLGQGPEFLTYFQNEAQLEKSRLLSDRFSAERPKGSFSTLEIQRTEQGDSAMYLCASSPSGVSTDTQYFGPGTRLTVL.

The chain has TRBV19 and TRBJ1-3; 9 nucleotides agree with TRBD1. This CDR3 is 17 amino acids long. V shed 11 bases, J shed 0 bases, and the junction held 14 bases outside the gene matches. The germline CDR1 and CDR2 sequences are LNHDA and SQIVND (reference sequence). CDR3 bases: TGTGCCTCGGGAGGGGACAGGGTGGGAGTCTCTGGAAACACCATATATTTT. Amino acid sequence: CASGGDRVGVSGNTIYF. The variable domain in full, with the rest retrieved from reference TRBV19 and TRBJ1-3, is DGGITQSPKYLFRKEGQNVTLSCEQNLNHDAMYWYRQDPGQGLRLIYYSQIVNDFQKGDIAEGYSVSREKKESFPLTVTSAQKNPTAFYLCASGGDRVGVSGNTIYFGEGSWLTVV.

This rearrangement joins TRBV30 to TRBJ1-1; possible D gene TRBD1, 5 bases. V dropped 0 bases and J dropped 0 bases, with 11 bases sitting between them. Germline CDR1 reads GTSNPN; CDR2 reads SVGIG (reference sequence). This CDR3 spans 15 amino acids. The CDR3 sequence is CAWSVRGGVNTEAFF. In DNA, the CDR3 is TGTGCCTGGAGTGTACGGGGAGGGGTGAACACTGAAGCTTTCTTT.

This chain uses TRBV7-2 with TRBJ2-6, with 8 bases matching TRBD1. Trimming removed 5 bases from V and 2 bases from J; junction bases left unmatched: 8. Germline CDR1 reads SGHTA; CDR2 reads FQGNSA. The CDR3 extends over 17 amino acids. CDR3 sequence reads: CASSRRQGQTGANVLTF. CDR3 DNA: TGTGCCAGCAGCCGGAGACAGGGGCAAACTGGGGCCAACGTCCTGACTTTC. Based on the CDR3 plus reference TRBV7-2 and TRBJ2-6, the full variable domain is GAGVSQSPSNKVTEKGKDVELRCDPISGHTALYWYRQSLGQGLEFLIYFQGNSAPDKSGLPSDRFSAERTGGSVSTLTIQRTQQEDSAVYLCASSRRQGQTGANVLTFGAGSRLTVL.

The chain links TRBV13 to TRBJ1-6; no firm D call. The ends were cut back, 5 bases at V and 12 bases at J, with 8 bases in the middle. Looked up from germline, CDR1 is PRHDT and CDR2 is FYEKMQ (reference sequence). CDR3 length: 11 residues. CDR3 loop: CASSLGGPLHF. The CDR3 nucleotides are TGTGCCAGCAGCCTGGGAGGACCCCTCCACTTT. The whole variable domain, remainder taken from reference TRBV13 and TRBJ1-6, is AAGVIQSPRHLIKEKRETATLKCYPIPRHDTVYWYQQGPGQDPQFLISFYEKMQSDKGSIPDRFSAQQFSDYHSELNMSSLELGDSALYFCASSLGGPLHFGNGTRLTVT.

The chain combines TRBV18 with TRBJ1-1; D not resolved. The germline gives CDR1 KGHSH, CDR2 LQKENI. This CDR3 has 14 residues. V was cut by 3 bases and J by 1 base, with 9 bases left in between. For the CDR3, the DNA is TGTGCCAGCTCACCGCGGAGTAGGAACACTGAAGCTTTCTTT. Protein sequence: CASSPRSRNTEAFF.

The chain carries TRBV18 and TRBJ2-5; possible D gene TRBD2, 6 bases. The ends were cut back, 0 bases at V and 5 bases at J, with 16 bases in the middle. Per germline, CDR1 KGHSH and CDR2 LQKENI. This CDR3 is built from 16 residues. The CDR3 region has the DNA TGTGCCAGCTCACCACCGGAGGGAAGGACGTGGGAGACCCAGTACTTC. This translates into CASSPPEGRTWETQYF.